The 6 T cell receptor beta chains given below trace back to one sample, sequenced in a study of T-cell reconstitution after alpha-beta-depleted transplantation in children. It was with unique molecular identifiers that the TCRbeta library was prepared. TCRdb recomputed calls from the PCR reads with MiXCR, one row per CDR3 protein. Altogether 240,000 or so distinct CDR3 sequences are present, approximately 8.9% being singletons, with the ten largest covering 5% to 8%. The specimen was PBMCs, mostly from graft donor cells, collected 180 days after TCRalphabeta/CD19-depleted stem cell transplant. These receptors all come from a male patient younger than 18 who had a stem cell transplant for acute lymphoblastic leukemia, so the T cells may come from the graft donor.

This clonotype has a count of ten or more. This rearrangement joins TRBV27 to TRBJ2-5, with D unclear. The CDR3 contains 13 residues. V was shortened by 3 bases and J by 0 bases, with 5 bases between the two germline ends. Germline V gene sequence: CDR1 MNHEY, CDR2 SMNVEV (reference sequence). The CDR3, as DNA: TGTGCCAGCAGTTTCTATAACCAAGAGACCCAGTACTTC. It is translated as CASSFYNQETQYF.

This clonotype was detected many times. This chain uses TRBV19 with TRBJ1-6; TRBD1 is a possible D gene (5 bases). The germline V gene encodes CDR1 LNHDA and CDR2 SQIVND (reference sequence). This CDR3 comprises 15 residues. The V end lost 4 bases, the J end lost 2 bases, and 9 bases lay between the germline ends. CDR3 bases: TGTGCCAGTAGTAAGGGGCGCGCCTATAATTCACCCCTCCACTTT. It yields the protein CASSKGRAYNSPLHF. Together with reference TRBV19 and TRBJ1-6, the CDR3 gives the full variable domain: DGGITQSPKYLFRKEGQNVTLSCEQNLNHDAMYWYRQDPGQGLRLIYYSQIVNDFQKGDIAEGYSVSREKKESFPLTVTSAQKNPTAFYLCASSKGRAYNSPLHFGNGTRLTVT.

This clonotype was counted many times. The chain is built from TRBV20-1 and TRBJ2-3, with D possibly matching TRBD1 (5 bases). Germline values: CDR1 DFQATT, CDR2 SNEGSKA (reference sequence). V lost 6 bases to trimming and J lost 0 bases, with 16 bases between them. The CDR3 contains 15 residues. CDR3 DNA sequence: TGCAGTGCCCTAAGACAGCAGACTAGCACAGATACGCAGTATTTT. Its protein product is CSALRQQTSTDTQYF.

This clonotype was seen ten or more times. The chain has TRBV4-3 and TRBJ2-3; D not resolved. CDR3 length: 15 amino acids. The germline V gene encodes CDR1 LGHNA and CDR2 YSLEER. V gave up 3 bases and J gave up 3 bases, with 13 bases separating them. CDR3 residues: CASSHLSTRTDTQYF. The DNA for the CDR3 is TGCGCCAGCAGCCACCTATCCACAAGGACAGATACGCAGTATTTT.

The genes are TRBV4-3 and TRBJ2-7, with TRBD2 matching over 11 bases. Trimming removed 1 base from V and 10 bases from J; junction bases left unmatched: 6. Germline-derived CDR1 and CDR2 are LGHNA and YSLEER. This CDR3 has 14 residues. The CDR3: CASSQGGTSGYQYF. CDR3 bases: TGCGCCAGCAGCCAAGGAGGGACTAGCGGTTACCAGTACTTC.

In this sample, this clonotype turned up many times. The chain recombines TRBV19 with TRBJ2-4; no definite D call. The V gene lost 7 bases and the J gene lost 9 bases, with 10 bases spanning the gap. The germline V gene has CDR1 LNHDA and CDR2 SQIVND (reference sequence). This CDR3 contains 11 residues. Written as DNA, the CDR3 is TGTGCCAGTATGGCCGGCGTCATTCAGTACTTC. Protein: CASMAGVIQYF.